These 10 T cell receptor beta chains were sequenced from one sample in a study of shared clonotypes between healthy human individuals. Data came from immunoSEQ multiplex PCR; TCRdb stores just in-frame clones and leaves some out. The table includes some 480,000 clones, 65% to 80% detected once. The sample comprised PBMCs. All receptors come from a woman in her forties in good health. Some clones in this sample may be carry-over from other donors' samples.

J is TRBJ2-7 and V is TRBV2; 8 bases are a match to TRBD2. This CDR3 contains 15 residues. V shed 6 bases, J shed 6 bases, and the junction held 13 bases outside the gene matches. CDR1 is SNHLY and CDR2 is FYNNEI in the germline V gene. CDR3 amino acids: CASRKDSGKVTEQYF. Here the CDR3 DNA reads TGTGCCAGCAGAAAAGATAGCGGGAAGGTTACCGAGCAGTACTTC.

The rearrangement joins TRBV6-1 to TRBJ2-1, with 8 bases matching TRBD2. Germline lookup yields CDR1 MNHNS and CDR2 SASEGT. The V gene end was trimmed by 3 bases and the J gene end by 0 bases; junction bases not matched to a gene: 1. The CDR3 is 15 amino acids. The CDR3 region is CASSDSGISYNEQFF. The CDR3 DNA reads TGTGCCAGCAGTGATAGCGGGATCTCCTACAATGAGCAGTTCTTC.

With regard to this clone: The same CDR3 also results from other DNA sequences found in this sample. V gene TRBV7-9 combines with J gene TRBJ2-3, with D perhaps assigned TRBD1 or TRBD2 (5 bases each). Germline V gives CDR1 SEHNR, CDR2 FQNEAQ (reference sequence). V gave up 3 bases and J gave up 0 bases, with 7 bases separating them. This CDR3 region has 14 residues. The CDR3 protein is CASSLGDSTDTQYF. The CDR3 coding sequence is TGTGCCAGCAGCTTGGGGGACAGCACAGATACGCAGTATTTT.

The rearrangement uses TRBV6-1 and TRBJ2-1; TRBD2 aligns across 8 bases. This CDR3 region has 17 residues. J lost 6 bases, V lost 3 bases, and 13 bases had no gene match. The germline gives CDR1 MNHNS, CDR2 SASEGT. CDR3 in DNA: TGTGCCAGCAGTGACGGTGGCTGGACGGGGGGGACCAATGAGCAGTTCTTC. The encoded protein is CASSDGGWTGGTNEQFF.

The chain combines TRBV11-2 with TRBJ2-7, with D perhaps being TRBD1 or TRBD2 (5 bases each). V lost 5 bases and J lost 4, with 15 bases in between. The CDR3 has 14 residues. CDR1 and CDR2 from the germline V gene are SGHAT and FQNNGV. The CDR3 DNA is TGTGCCAGCAGCCCCTCGCCGGGGCCGTACGAGCAGTACTTC. Encoded protein: CASSPSPGPYEQYF. Full variable domain (remainder filled in from reference TRBV11-2 and TRBJ2-7): EAGVAQSPRYKIIEKRQSVAFWCNPISGHATLYWYQQILGQGPKLLIQFQNNGVVDDSQLPKDRFSAERLKGVDSTLKIQPAKLEDSAVYLCASSPSPGPYEQYFGPGTRLTVT.

The DNA of the CDR3 is TGTGCCAGCTCACCCAGCCGGACTAACTATGGCTACACCTTC. Translation gives CASSPSRTNYGYTF. The V call is TRBV18, the J call TRBJ1-2; D unclear. V lost 3 bases, J lost 0 bases, and 8 bases lay in between. The CDR3 runs 14 residues. Germline V gene data show CDR1 as KGHSH and CDR2 as LQKENI.

The rearrangement uses TRBV15 and TRBJ2-4; no firm D call. CDR3 size: 13 residues. Trimming left V 0 bases short and J 8 bases short, with 8 bases between. CDR1 is LNHNV and CDR2 is YYDKDF in the germline V gene (reference sequence). The CDR3 region is CATSRDQGDIQYF. The CDR3, as DNA: TGTGCCACCAGCAGAGACCAAGGAGACATTCAGTACTTC.

V usage is TRBV5-1 and J usage is TRBJ1-3; TRBD1 is a possible D gene (5 bases). CDR1 is SGHRS, CDR2 YFSETQ, per germline. Trimming removed 2 bases at V and 4 bases at J, with 22 bases between. CDR3 length: 18 amino acids. The CDR3, as DNA: TGCGCCAGCAGCTTCAGGCCCCAGGGAACCTCTGGCGGAAACACCATATATTTT. Protein product: CASSFRPQGTSGGNTIYF.

The chain is built from TRBV4-2 and TRBJ2-7; perhaps TRBD1 as D (5 bases). The germline V gene encodes CDR1 LGHNA and CDR2 YNFKEQ. V was pared by 0 bases and J by 4 bases, with 13 bases between. The CDR3 runs to 15 residues. The CDR3 nucleotides are TGTGCCAGCAGCCAAGACTGGGCCAGGGTGTACGAGCAGTACTTC. Translating gives CASSQDWARVYEQYF.

The rearrangement uses TRBV5-4 and TRBJ2-7; TRBD1 matches 7 bases. The CDR3 is 12 residues long. J was trimmed by 2 bases and V by 7 bases; bases with no gene match: 3. Germline CDR1 SGHNT, CDR2 YYREEE (reference sequence). The CDR3 region has the DNA TGTGCCAGCGGGACAGACACCTACGAGCAGTACTTC. Translating gives CASGTDTYEQYF.